This T cell receptor beta chain derives from a study of OX40 agonist ivuxolimab in advanced cancers. The overall study: In this cohort, patients received ivuxolimab, an agonistic anti-OX40 (CD134) antibody. Whole-study results and caveats: Circulating CD4+ and CD8+ T cells showed clonal expansion by week 6 at 0.1 to 3.0 mg/kg. With doses of 0.1-3.0 mg/kg, partial responders showed among the lowest clonal expansion.

This CDR3 comprises 15 residues. Germline V gene lookup returns CDR1 MNHNY and CDR2 SVGAGI (reference sequence). V gave up 3 bases and J gave up 9 bases; unmatched junction bases: 7. Of note for this clone: Its antigen is undetermined.

Libraries were prepared by immunoSEQ multiplex PCR; TCRdb keeps only in-frame clonotypes and omits some of them. Of 90,000 to 95,000 clones in the sample, approximately 89% were seen once. This TCR was sampled from an adult with an advanced solid tumor such as melanoma, head and neck, liver or kidney cancer. The material was CD4+ or CD8+ T cells sorted from blood, obtained in a trial of the OX40 agonist ivuxolimab. This chain links TRBV6-6 with TRBJ2-1; 11 nucleotides align to TRBD1. This chain's CDR3 is CASSYYGQGAGEQFF. Written as DNA, the CDR3 is TGTGCCAGCAGTTATTATGGACAGGGGGCCGGTGAGCAGTTCTTC.